This TCR beta chain derives from a study of T-cell memory formation after mild COVID-19. With V trimmed by 1 base and J by 3 bases, 5 bases remained unmatched. CDR1 and CDR2 (germline): SGHAT, FQNNGV. The CDR3 has 15 residues. TCRdb used MiXCR to reprocess the 5' RACE reads, holding one entry per CDR3 protein. Of about 180,000 distinct CDR3 sequences listed, less than 20% are singletons. This clonotype was recorded a few times. The source of this sequence is a man aged 18 to 29 who had mild COVID-19 (a few samples of this study predate the infection). Cell type and time point are not known. The V gene is TRBV11-2, the J gene TRBJ2-7, with 8 bases lining up with TRBD2. Sample: PBMCs or a T cell subset sorted from them (not recorded which). Here the CDR3 reads CASSLAASGLYEQYF. The CDR3 DNA sequence: TGTGCCAGCAGCTTAGCCGCTAGCGGGCTCTACGAGCAGTACTTC.